One and the same sample provided the 30 T cell receptor beta chains below, sequenced in a study of beta chain features in type 1 diabetes. Study-level points and caveats: Across all four CD4+ subsets, people with type 1 diabetes showed modestly shorter TCRB CDR3s.

Expressed TCRB transcripts were sequenced after all isolated RNA was converted to cDNA. Here immunoSEQ multiplex PCR was the method, and the copy in TCRdb shows in-frame clones only, minus some. The table includes 300,000 or so clones, approximately 10% detected once. Their target antigens are unknown. Sequencing input: central memory CD4+ T cells from blood. These receptors originate from a man under 40 with type 1 diabetes.

This clone was counted a few times. The chain recombines TRBV7-6 with TRBJ2-7; maybe TRBD1 (6 bases). Germline CDR1 and CDR2: SGHVS and FNYEAQ. Trimming removed 2 bases from V and 5 bases from J, with 16 bases in between. This CDR3 has 15 residues. The CDR3 coding sequence is TGTGCCAGCAGCTTACTTTCAACAGGGAGCAACGAGCAGTACTTC. Protein: CASSLLSTGSNEQYF.

The chain employs TRBV27 and TRBJ1-1; 7 nucleotides align to TRBD1. CDR1 MNHEY and CDR2 SMNVEV come from the germline V gene (reference sequence). The V segment lost 6 bases and the J segment 1 base; nucleotides outside the gene matches: 11. This CDR3 has 16 residues. The CDR3 DNA is TGTGCCAGCAGATTTCCCGGGGCAGGGGGGAACACTGAAGCTTTCTTT. The encoded protein is CASRFPGAGGNTEAFF.

This clone occurred a few times. The gene calls are TRBV5-4 and TRBJ1-6; D perhaps matches TRBD1 (5 bases). The CDR3 has 14 amino acids. Between the trimmed V and J ends, which lost 0 bases and 9 bases, there was a span of 10 bases. Germline V CDR1 and CDR2: SGHNT, YYREEE (reference sequence). The CDR3, as DNA: TGTGCCAGCAGCTTGGACTATGGGGGTTCACCCCTCCACTTT. Translation: CASSLDYGGSPLHF.

This clone appeared a few times. The genes are TRBV10-3 and TRBJ2-2, with 7 bases fitting TRBD1. The CDR3 has 15 residues. Germline CDR1 is ENHRY and CDR2 is SYGVKD. The J segment lost 0 bases and the V segment lost 6 bases, leaving 4 bases of the junction unmatched. The DNA for the CDR3 is TGTGCCATCAGCGAGGGACAGTCGAACACCGGGGAGCTGTTTTTT. Its protein is CAISEGQSNTGELFF.

The CDR3 protein is CASSLNSGANVLTF. DNA of the CDR3: TGTGCCAGCAGCTTAAACTCTGGGGCCAACGTCCTGACTTTC. V and J are TRBV7-9 and TRBJ2-6; D unresolved. V was shortened by 2 bases and J by 0 bases, with 2 bases between the two germline ends. Germline V CDR1 and CDR2: SEHNR, FQNEAQ (reference sequence). CDR3 length equals 14 residues.

Ten or more counts support this clone. J is TRBJ2-3 and V is TRBV7-9, with 9 bases fitting TRBD2. The CDR3 loop spans 18 amino acids. CDR1 and CDR2 (germline): SEHNR, FQNEAQ (reference sequence). Losses at the gene ends were 5 bases for V and 5 bases for J; bases not matched to a gene: 17. CDR3 sequence reads: CASSPSPTGLARGDTQYF. CDR3 in DNA: TGTGCCAGCAGCCCCTCCCCGACAGGACTAGCGCGGGGAGATACGCAGTATTTT.

The chain is built from TRBV9 and TRBJ1-1; possibly TRBD1 for D (5 bases). V lost 3 bases to trimming and J lost 8 bases, with 17 bases between them. CDR1 and CDR2 from the germline V gene are SGDLS and YYNGEE. The CDR3 runs 14 residues. This CDR3 reads CASSAGLGAGEAFF. The CDR3 DNA reads TGTGCCAGCAGCGCGGGGTTAGGGGCGGGGGAAGCTTTCTTT.

V is TRBV28 and J is TRBJ2-7, with D possibly TRBD2 on 6 matching bases. Germline V gene sequence: CDR1 MDHEN, CDR2 SYDVKM. The CDR3 is 15 residues long. Trimming shortened V by 5 bases and J by 3 bases, and 17 bases separated the two germline ends. CDR3 in amino acids: CASSLGTRLFYEQYF. The CDR3 coding sequence is TGTGCCAGCAGTCTTGGGACTCGCCTTTTCTACGAGCAGTACTTC.

The chain has TRBV7-2 and TRBJ2-5, with D possibly being TRBD1 or TRBD2 (5 bases each). The germline V gene has CDR1 SGHTA and CDR2 FQGNSA. The CDR3 covers 16 residues. V dropped 1 base and J dropped 5 bases, with 17 bases sitting between them. In DNA form, the CDR3 reads TGTGCCAGCAGCTTAGGGGGCTACCGGTGGGAGGAGACCCAGTACTTC. It is translated as CASSLGGYRWEETQYF. The whole variable domain, filled in from reference TRBV7-2 and TRBJ2-5, reads GAGVSQSPSNKVTEKGKDVELRCDPISGHTALYWYRQSLGQGLEFLIYFQGNSAPDKSGLPSDRFSAERTGGSVSTLTIQRTQQEDSAVYLCASSLGGYRWEETQYFGPGTRLLVL.

The genes are TRBV30 and TRBJ2-7; D is perhaps TRBD1 (5 bases). Germline V gene lookup returns CDR1 GTSNPN and CDR2 SVGIG (reference sequence). The ends were cut back, 2 bases at V and 3 bases at J, with 8 bases in the middle. The CDR3 loop spans 12 amino acids. The CDR3 DNA is TGTGCCTGGAGTACGCAGGGCTACGAGCAGTACTTC. The encoded protein is CAWSTQGYEQYF.

This clone occurred a few times. V is TRBV7-9 and J is TRBJ2-7; 8 bases agree with TRBD1. Trimming at V came to 5 bases and at J to 3 bases, leaving 3 bases not matched to a gene. CDR3 size: 13 residues. CDR1 and CDR2 from the germline V gene are SEHNR and FQNEAQ (reference sequence). CDR3 amino acids: CASSPTGGYEQYF. DNA of the CDR3: TGTGCCAGCAGCCCCACAGGGGGCTACGAGCAGTACTTC.

This clone has only a few counts. The gene calls are TRBV5-6 and TRBJ2-5; D unresolved. With 0 bases removed from V and 0 bases from J, the gap between germline ends came to 6 bases. Per the germline V gene, CDR1 is SGHDT and CDR2 is YYEEEE. CDR3 size: 14 residues. Written as DNA, the CDR3 is TGTGCCAGCAGCTTGGGGGGTAACCAAGAGACCCAGTACTTC. Protein product: CASSLGGNQETQYF.

V usage is TRBV25-1 and J usage is TRBJ2-7; maybe TRBD2 (6 bases). Germline V lookup: CDR1 MGHDK, CDR2 SYGVNS. Trimming removed 2 bases from V and 3 bases from J, with 11 bases in between. The CDR3 sequence is 14 residues long. CDR3 nucleotide sequence: TGTGCCAGCAGTGAACAGGGAGGCAACTACGAGCAGTACTTC. Translation: CASSEQGGNYEQYF.

This clone occurred a few times. This chain links TRBV28 with TRBJ1-2; possibly TRBD1 for D (5 bases). The CDR3 is made up of 14 amino acids. Germline assignment: CDR1 MDHEN and CDR2 SYDVKM. The ends were cut back, 1 base at V and 4 bases at J, with 10 bases in the middle. The chain's CDR3 is CASSLSARGYGYTF. CDR3 DNA: TGTGCCAGCAGTTTATCCGCTAGGGGCTATGGCTACACCTTC.

The chain joins TRBV7-2 to TRBJ2-1; TRBD1 is a possible D gene (5 bases). With 5 bases removed from V and 7 bases from J, the gap between germline ends came to 12 bases. CDR1 and CDR2 (germline): SGHTA, FQGNSA. The CDR3 length is 13 residues. CDR3 residues: CASSVRPGNEQFF. Written as DNA, the CDR3 is TGTGCCAGCAGCGTAAGACCAGGGAATGAGCAGTTCTTC. The whole variable domain, filled in from reference TRBV7-2 and TRBJ2-1, reads GAGVSQSPSNKVTEKGKDVELRCDPISGHTALYWYRQSLGQGLEFLIYFQGNSAPDKSGLPSDRFSAERTGGSVSTLTIQRTQQEDSAVYLCASSVRPGNEQFFGPGTRLTVL.

There are a few counts of this clone. Distinct nucleotide sequences in the sample also encode this CDR3. This chain uses TRBV28 with TRBJ2-7; TRBD1 matches 7 bases. The V and J ends lost 10 bases and 0 bases, in that order; junction bases with no gene match: 6. CDR1 and CDR2 (germline): MDHEN, SYDVKM. The CDR3 covers 13 residues. CDR3 coding DNA: TGTGCCACAGATAGACAGGGCTCCTACGAGCAGTACTTC. Encoded protein: CATDRQGSYEQYF.

This clone turned up a few times. The chain combines TRBV28 with TRBJ1-2; D gene ambiguous. Deletions cut 11 bases from V and 4 bases from J, with 14 bases between. The CDR3 has 12 residues. Germline loops: CDR1 MDHEN, CDR2 SYDVKM. CDR3 nucleotides: TGTGCCGCCGTGACCATGAGCTATGGCTACACCTTC. This encodes CAAVTMSYGYTF.

This clone was counted only a few times. The chain has TRBV7-9 and TRBJ1-2; no reliable D call. V lost 4 bases to trimming and J lost 3 bases, with 15 bases between them. This CDR3 is 15 amino acids long. Germline lookup yields CDR1 SEHNR and CDR2 FQNEAQ (reference sequence). The CDR3: CASSSWPSRDYGYTF. The CDR3 nucleotides are TGTGCCAGCAGCTCTTGGCCCTCGAGGGACTATGGCTACACCTTC.

In its sample, this clone was seen a few times. The chain combines TRBV7-2 with TRBJ1-2; D gene ambiguous. The CDR3 totals 14 residues. CDR1 and CDR2 from the germline V gene are SGHTA and FQGNSA. Trimming cost V 1 base and J 0 bases, with 6 bases left between them. Here the CDR3 DNA reads TGTGCCAGCAGCTTAGGCAGTACTAACTATGGCTACACCTTC. Amino acids: CASSLGSTNYGYTF.

CDR3 nucleotide sequence: TGTGCCAGCAGAGAACGAGACGGGGTGTATTCACCCCTCCACTTT. Protein product: CASRERDGVYSPLHF. V and J are TRBV2 and TRBJ1-6; D is unclear. The germline V and J ends were trimmed by 6 bases and 8 bases, with 17 bases remaining between them. CDR1 is SNHLY, CDR2 FYNNEI, per germline. The CDR3 is 15 amino acids.

In this sample, this clone turned up a few times. This chain links TRBV5-6 with TRBJ1-5; D gene uncertain. Trimming cost V 1 base and J 0 bases, with 8 bases left between them. The CDR3 runs to 15 residues. From germline, CDR1 is SGHDT and CDR2 YYEEEE. The CDR3 nucleotides are TGTGCCAGCAGCTTGATCGCTTATAGCAATCAGCCCCAGCATTTT. Its protein product is CASSLIAYSNQPQHF.

In regard to this clone: Other DNA variants within this sample encode the same CDR3. The J gene is TRBJ2-5, the V gene TRBV28, with D perhaps matching TRBD1 or TRBD2 (5 bases each). The CDR3 consists of 15 residues. Germline loops: CDR1 MDHEN, CDR2 SYDVKM. V was pared by 4 bases and J by 5 bases, with 17 bases between. The CDR3: CASSSNRGRGETQYF. As DNA, the CDR3 is TGTGCCAGCAGTTCTAATCGGGGCCGAGGGGAGACCCAGTACTTC.

This clone was detected many times. V gene TRBV7-9 combines with J gene TRBJ1-1; TRBD1 aligns across 8 bases. V dropped 5 bases and J dropped 0; count of bases not matched to a gene: 8. CDR1 and CDR2 from the germline V gene are SEHNR and FQNEAQ (reference sequence). The CDR3 is 16 residues long. The CDR3 loop reads CASSPYRGSMNTEAFF. In DNA form, the CDR3 reads TGTGCCAGCAGCCCTTACAGGGGGAGCATGAACACTGAAGCTTTCTTT.

The genes are TRBV19 and TRBJ1-2, with D possibly matching TRBD1 (6 bases). Germline V lookup: CDR1 LNHDA, CDR2 SQIVND (reference sequence). The CDR3 has 15 amino acids. Trimming pared 6 bases from V and 2 bases from J, leaving 16 bases between. CDR3 nucleotide sequence: TGTGCCAGTAGGGGGGCCAGGGGAGCAAACTATGGCTACACCTTC. This sequence encodes CASRGARGANYGYTF.

This clone has a handful of counts. The chain carries TRBV28 and TRBJ1-5; 7 nucleotides line up with TRBD1. The J segment lost 0 bases and the V segment lost 4 bases, leaving 6 bases of the junction unmatched. The CDR3 runs 16 residues. Per the germline V gene, CDR1 is MDHEN and CDR2 is SYDVKM. CDR3 protein: CASSSSGTDSNQPQHF. The CDR3 DNA reads TGTGCCAGCAGTTCATCCGGGACAGATAGCAATCAGCCCCAGCATTTT.

This clone was detected a few times. Other DNA sequences from this sample encode an identical CDR3 as well. V usage is TRBV7-2 and J usage is TRBJ2-7; D is ambiguous. This CDR3 has 13 residues. V dropped 3 bases and J dropped 2 bases, with 8 bases sitting between them. The germline V gene has CDR1 SGHTA and CDR2 FQGNSA. This chain's CDR3 is CASSFSQAYEQYF. CDR3 coding DNA: TGTGCCAGCAGCTTCTCACAAGCCTACGAGCAGTACTTC.

V gene TRBV5-1 combines with J gene TRBJ2-1, with D possibly being TRBD2 (6 bases). V was shortened by 2 bases and J by 7 bases, with 13 bases between the two germline ends. The CDR3 is 14 residues long. Germline CDR1 reads SGHRS; CDR2 reads YFSETQ. CDR3 loop: CASSLGGAGNEQFF. The CDR3 bases are TGCGCCAGCAGCTTAGGAGGGGCAGGGAATGAGCAGTTCTTC.

V and J are TRBV19 and TRBJ1-2; no reliable D call. The CDR3 loop spans 13 amino acids. In germline, CDR1 is LNHDA, CDR2 SQIVND (reference sequence). Trimming cost V 2 bases and J 8 bases, with 12 bases left between them. The CDR3 region has the DNA TGTGCCAGTAGTATACCAGGATTGGGCGGCTACACCTTC. It is translated as CASSIPGLGGYTF.

This clone occurred a few times. This sequence joins TRBV2 and TRBJ1-3; unclear D gene. This CDR3 comprises 12 residues. Trimming took 1 base from V and 5 from J, leaving 3 bases between them. CDR1 SNHLY and CDR2 FYNNEI come from the germline V gene. CDR3 in DNA: TGTGCCAGCAGTGAAGGGAGAAACACCATATATTTT. Its translation is CASSEGRNTIYF.

This clone was picked up a small number of times. The chain is built from TRBV27 and TRBJ1-2, with D possibly matching TRBD1 (5 bases). The V gene's germline CDR1 is MNHEY and CDR2 SMNVEV (reference sequence). The CDR3 runs to 15 residues. Trimming stripped 0 bases from V and 7 bases from J, with 15 bases between. CDR3 protein: CASSLSRQGWGGYTF. The CDR3 nucleotides read TGTGCCAGCAGTTTATCGAGGCAGGGCTGGGGTGGCTACACCTTC.